A selection of T cell receptor beta chains follows, all from one sample in a study of cytomegalovirus exposure and HLA in healthy donors. Profiled with immunoSEQ multiplex PCR; TCRdb holds only in-frame clones, not every one. The data hold 250,000 to 400,000 clones, with nearly 90% observed a single time. The sequenced material came from PBMCs. Receptor source: a man aged 25-40 years in good health and CMV-seronegative. CDR3s include the opening cysteine and the closing phenylalanine or tryptophan. A D gene is named only where the DNA matches it firmly. Size is stated for part of the rows, as once, few or many counts, or as a class when the clone is expanded.

once | TRBJ2-3 | TRBD2 | TRBV10-1 | TGCGCCAGCAGTGAGTCGTTTGCGGGGGGGCCCACGCAGTATTTT | CASSESFAGGPTQYF
. | TRBJ2-7 | TRBD2 | TRBV27 | TGTGCCAGCAGTTTAGCGGGGGGGGGCTACGAGCAGTACTTC | CASSLAGGGYEQYF
. | TRBJ1-5 | . | TRBV5-6 | TGTGCCAGCAGCTTGGGCGGCACCCGGGGCAATCAGCCCCAGCATTTT | CASSLGGTRGNQPQHF
. | TRBJ2-7 | TRBD1 | TRBV7-8 | TGTGCCAGCAGTAAAGGAGGAGGACAGGGATTTTACGAGCAGTACTTC | CASSKGGGQGFYEQYF
. | TRBJ2-1 | TRBD2 | TRBV19 | TGTGCCAGTAAGGCGGGAGGGAATGAGCAGTTCTTC | CASKAGGNEQFF
. | TRBJ1-5 | . | TRBV4-3 | TGCGCCAGCAGCCAAGAATACGGGGGGGGGCAGCCCCAGCATTTT | CASSQEYGGGQPQHF
. | TRBJ2-7 | TRBD1 | TRBV2 | TGTGCCAGCATGGGGGACAGAATGCTGAGCTCCTACGAGCAGTACTTC | CASMGDRMLSSYEQYF
. | TRBJ2-7 | . | TRBV15 | TGTGCCACCAGCATTGGACACTTGTCCTACGAGCAGTACTTC | CATSIGHLSYEQYF
. | TRBJ2-3 | . | TRBV4-2 | TGTGCCAGCAGCCAAGGTTCGCGCGGGGGACAACACACAGATACGCAGTATTTT | CASSQGSRGGQHTDTQYF
. | TRBJ2-5 | TRBD2 | TRBV14 | TGTGCCAGCAGCCAACTGACTAGCGGGAGATCAGAGACCCAGTACTTC | CASSQLTSGRSETQYF
. | TRBJ2-5 | TRBD1 | TRBV11-2 | TGTGCCAGCAGCCCTCAGGGGGCGAGGGAGACCCAGTACTTC | CASSPQGARETQYF
. | TRBJ2-1 | TRBD1 | TRBV7-2 | TGTGCCAGCAGCTTCCGGGACAGCTACAATGAGCAGTTCTTC | CASSFRDSYNEQFF
. | TRBJ1-2 | TRBD1 | TRBV7-8 | TGTGCCAGCAGCTTAGCGTGGACAGGCTATGGCTACACCTTC | CASSLAWTGYGYTF
. | TRBJ2-7 | TRBD1 | TRBV13 | TGTGCCAGCAGCACTCCGGGACAGGGGAGAAACGAGCAGTACTTC | CASSTPGQGRNEQYF
. | TRBJ2-2 | TRBD1 | TRBV27 | TGTGCCAGCAGCACACCGGGACAGGGAGACGGGGAGCTGTTTTTT | CASSTPGQGDGELFF
. | TRBJ1-2 | . | TRBV29-1 | TGCAGCGTCCCTTCCCCGGGAGAGTACTATGGCTACACCTTC | CSVPSPGEYYGYTF
. | TRBJ1-1 | TRBD1 | TRBV4-2 | TGTGCCAGCAGCTTACGATGGGACAGCCTCATCAACACTGAAGCTTTCTTT | CASSLRWDSLINTEAFF
. | TRBJ1-1 | . | TRBV21-1 | TGTGCCAGCCCCTTAAACACTGAAGCTTTCTTT | CASPLNTEAFF
. | TRBJ2-5 | . | TRBV7-6 | TGTGCCAGCAGCTTACCACGCGGACAAGAGACCCAGTACTTC | CASSLPRGQETQYF
. | TRBJ1-1 | . | TRBV18 | TGTGCCAGCTCACCACGGGCGGGGGACACTGAAGCTTTCTTT | CASSPRAGDTEAFF
. | TRBJ1-5 | . | TRBV7-2 | TGTGCCAGCAGCTTAGGAGGACAGTTCCAGCCCCAGCATTTT | CASSLGGQFQPQHF
. | TRBJ1-3 | TRBD1 | TRBV6-6 | TGTGCCAGCAGTCGACAGGGGTCTGGAAACACCATATATTTT | CASSRQGSGNTIYF
. | TRBJ2-7 | TRBD1 | TRBV30 | TGTGCCTGGAGTGGAGCCGGGACAGACGGTAGAAAGCAGTACTTC | CAWSGAGTDGRKQYF
. | TRBJ1-3 | TRBD1 | TRBV2 | TGTGCCAGCATAGGGGGCACTGGAAACACCATATATTTT | CASIGGTGNTIYF
. | TRBJ1-1 | . | TRBV4-3 | TGCGCCAGCAGCCAGCTACCTCGGAACACTGAAGCTTTCTTT | CASSQLPRNTEAFF
. | TRBJ2-1 | . | TRBV6-6 | TGTGCCAGCAGTTACTCGAGTTTCGATGAGCAGTTCTTC | CASSYSSFDEQFF